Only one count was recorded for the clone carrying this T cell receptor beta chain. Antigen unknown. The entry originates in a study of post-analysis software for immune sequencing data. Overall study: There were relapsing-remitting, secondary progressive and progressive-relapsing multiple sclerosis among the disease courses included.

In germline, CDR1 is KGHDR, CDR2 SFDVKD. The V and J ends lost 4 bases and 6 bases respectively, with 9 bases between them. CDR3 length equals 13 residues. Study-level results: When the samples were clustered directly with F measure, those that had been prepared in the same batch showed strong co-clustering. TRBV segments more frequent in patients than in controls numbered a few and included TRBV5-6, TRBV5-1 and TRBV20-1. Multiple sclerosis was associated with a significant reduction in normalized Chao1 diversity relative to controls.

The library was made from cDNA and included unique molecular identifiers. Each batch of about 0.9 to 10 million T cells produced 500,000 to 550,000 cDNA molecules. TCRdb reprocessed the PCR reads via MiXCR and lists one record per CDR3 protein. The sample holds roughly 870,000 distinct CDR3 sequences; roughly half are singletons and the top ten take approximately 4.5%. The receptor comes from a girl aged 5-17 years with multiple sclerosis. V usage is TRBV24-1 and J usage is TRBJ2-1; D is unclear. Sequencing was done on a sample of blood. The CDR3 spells CATSESKGNEQFF. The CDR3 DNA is TGTGCCACCAGTGAAAGCAAGGGCAATGAGCAGTTCTTC.